This entry concerns a single TCR beta chain. This entry comes from a study of TIL therapy for anti-PD-1-resistant metastatic lung cancer. The libraries were made with immunoSEQ v3. Assay used: immunoSEQ multiplex PCR; TCRdb lists only in-frame clones, some missing. The sample lists about 32,000 clones, about 79% occurring once. V was pared by 0 bases and J by 3 bases, with 23 bases of the junction left unmatched. The CDR3 runs to 23 residues. Germline V gene lookup returns CDR1 LNHNV and CDR2 YYDKDF (reference sequence). Time point described: pre-treatment sample, taken before nivolumab and TIL therapy.

The sequencing used blood, collected at baseline. The sequence derives from a woman aged 30-85 years with non-small cell lung cancer. The V and J genes are TRBV15 and TRBJ2-3; TRBD2 aligns across 11 bases. The CDR3 DNA is TGTGCCACCAGCAGAGATAAGGGGGCGTTGTTGGGACTAGCGGAGAAGGGAACAGATACGCAGTATTTT. The encoded protein is CATSRDKGALLGLAEKGTDTQYF.